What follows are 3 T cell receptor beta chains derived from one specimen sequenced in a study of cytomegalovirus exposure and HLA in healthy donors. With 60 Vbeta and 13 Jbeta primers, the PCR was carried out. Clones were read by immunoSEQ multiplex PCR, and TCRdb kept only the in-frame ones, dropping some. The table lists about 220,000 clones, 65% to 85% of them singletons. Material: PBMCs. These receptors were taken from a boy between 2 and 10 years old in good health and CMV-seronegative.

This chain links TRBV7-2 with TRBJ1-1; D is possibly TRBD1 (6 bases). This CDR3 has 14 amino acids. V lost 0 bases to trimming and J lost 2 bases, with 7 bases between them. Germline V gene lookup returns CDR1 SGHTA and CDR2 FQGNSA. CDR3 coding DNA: TGTGCCAGCAGCTTAGCGGGACAAAACACTGAAGCTTTCTTT. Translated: CASSLAGQNTEAFF.

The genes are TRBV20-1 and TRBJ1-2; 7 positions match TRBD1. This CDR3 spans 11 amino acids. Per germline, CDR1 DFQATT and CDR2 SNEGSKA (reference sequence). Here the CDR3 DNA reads TGCAGCCAGGGACAGCTCTATGGCTACACCTTC. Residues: CSQGQLYGYTF.

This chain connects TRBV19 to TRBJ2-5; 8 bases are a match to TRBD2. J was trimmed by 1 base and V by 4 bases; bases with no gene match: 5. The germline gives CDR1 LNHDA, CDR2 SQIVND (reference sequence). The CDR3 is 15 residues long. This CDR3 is CASSTHSGVQETQYF. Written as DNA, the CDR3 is TGTGCCAGTAGTACACATAGCGGGGTCCAAGAGACCCAGTACTTC.